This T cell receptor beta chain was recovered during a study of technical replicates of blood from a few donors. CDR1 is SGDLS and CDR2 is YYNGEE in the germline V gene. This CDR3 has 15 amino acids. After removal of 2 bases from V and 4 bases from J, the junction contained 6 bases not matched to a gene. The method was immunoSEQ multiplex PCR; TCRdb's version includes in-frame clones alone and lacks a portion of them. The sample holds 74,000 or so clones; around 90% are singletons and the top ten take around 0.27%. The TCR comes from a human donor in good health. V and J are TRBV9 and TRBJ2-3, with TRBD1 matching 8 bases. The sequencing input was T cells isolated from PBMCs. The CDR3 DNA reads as TGTGCCAGCAGCGTTGGCGGGACAGGAGCAGATACGCAGTATTTT. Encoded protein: CASSVGGTGADTQYF. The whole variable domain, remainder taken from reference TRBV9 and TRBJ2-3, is DSGVTQTPKHLITATGQRVTLRCSPRSGDLSVYWYQQSLDQGLQFLIQYYNGEERAKGNILERFSAQQFPDLHSELNLSSLELGDSALYFCASSVGGTGADTQYFGPGTRLTVL.